This is a list of T cell receptor beta chains from one sample in a study of cytomegalovirus exposure and HLA in healthy donors. Sequenced by immunoSEQ multiplex PCR; TCRdb stores in-frame clones only, minus some. The sample gives roughly 220,000 clones, approximately 79% of which show up once; 1.7% is in the top ten. The sequenced material came from PBMCs. These receptors were collected from a man aged 45-60 years in good health and CMV-seronegative. Both conserved end residues are part of each CDR3. The D gene is left open where the match is weak. A clone size is listed for some rows: how often the clone was seen (once, few, many), or a class if it is expanded.

abundance,v_gene,j_gene,d_gene,CDR3nt,CDR3aa
-,TRBV28,TRBJ1-5,TRBD1,TGTGCCAGCAGTTTATTGCCGACAGGGCCCAATCAGCCCCAGCATTTT,CASSLLPTGPNQPQHF
-,TRBV15,TRBJ1-5,-,TGTGCCACCAGCGAGTCGCCTCAACAGCCCCAGCATTTT,CATSESPQQPQHF
-,TRBV19,TRBJ2-4,-,TGTGCCAGTAGTCGGGATCAATTAAACATTCAGTACTTC,CASSRDQLNIQYF
-,TRBV25-1,TRBJ2-1,-,TGTGCCAGCAGTGATTCATCGGGGCAGGGGATAAGGAATGAGCAGTTCTTC,CASSDSSGQGIRNEQFF
few,TRBV7-9,TRBJ2-3,TRBD2,TGTGCCAGCACCGGGACTACCGGCACAGATACGCAGTATTTT,CASTGTTGTDTQYF
many,TRBV25-1,TRBJ1-1,TRBD1,TGTGCCAGCAGTAGACGACAGGGGGCAAGGACTGAAGCTTTCTTT,CASSRRQGARTEAFF
-,TRBV4-1,TRBJ2-1,TRBD2,TGCGCCAGCAGCCAAAGGGCCGCGGGACTAGCCTACAATGAGCAGTTCTTC,CASSQRAAGLAYNEQFF
-,TRBV30,TRBJ1-1,-,TGTGCCTGGAGTCTACAGGGATGGACTGAAGCTTTCTTT,CAWSLQGWTEAFF
-,TRBV4-2,TRBJ2-5,-,TGTGCCAGCAGCCAAGAGTCGGGGTTGGAAGAGACCCAGTACTTC,CASSQESGLEETQYF
few,TRBV6-1,TRBJ2-7,TRBD2,TGTGCCAGCAGGTCAGCGGGAGGAGGTTCCTACGAGCAGTACTTC,CASRSAGGGSYEQYF
-,TRBV28,TRBJ2-7,-,TGTGCCAGCAGTTTGTATAGGGGCTCCTACGAGCAGTACTTC,CASSLYRGSYEQYF
-,TRBV18,TRBJ1-3,TRBD1,TGTGCCAGCTCACCTCTTGAGACAGGGTCTGGAAACACCATATATTTT,CASSPLETGSGNTIYF
-,TRBV18,TRBJ2-7,-,TGTGCCAGCTCACCCACAGGGAACTCCTACGAGCAGTACTTC,CASSPTGNSYEQYF
-,TRBV9,TRBJ2-2,TRBD2,TGTGCCAGCAGCGTTAGCGGGAATATGAACACCGGGGAGCTGTTTTTT,CASSVSGNMNTGELFF
-,TRBV2,TRBJ2-3,-,TGTGCCAGCAGTGACACCAGGGCCACAGATACGCAGTATTTT,CASSDTRATDTQYF
-,TRBV6-1,TRBJ2-7,-,TGTGCCAGCAGCAGGGACACACCCTACGAGCAGTACTTC,CASSRDTPYEQYF
-,TRBV28,TRBJ2-1,-,TGTGCCAGCAGTTATGCGGACAATGAGCAGTTCTTC,CASSYADNEQFF
-,TRBV25-1,TRBJ2-1,-,TGTGCCAGCACGGAGCCGAGCTCCTACAATGAGCAGTTCTTC,CASTEPSSYNEQFF
-,TRBV19,TRBJ2-7,TRBD1,TGTGCCAGTAGTAATGGACAGGGGGCTTACGAGCAGTACTTC,CASSNGQGAYEQYF
-,TRBV4-2,TRBJ2-3,TRBD2,TGTGCCAGCAGCCCCCGACTAGCGGGAGGCACAGATACGCAGTATTTT,CASSPRLAGGTDTQYF
few,TRBV20-1,TRBJ2-5,-,TGCAGTGGGCTGGTCCAAGAGACCCAGTACTTC,CSGLVQETQYF
-,TRBV14,TRBJ2-5,TRBD2,TGTGCCAGCAGCCAAGATCCGAGACTAGCGGTCCCTGAGGGAGTACGAGAGACCCAGTACTTC,CASSQDPRLAVPEGVRETQYF
-,TRBV30,TRBJ1-2,TRBD1,TGTGCCTGGAGTGTAACCCGGACAGGGTCCTATGGCTACACCTTC,CAWSVTRTGSYGYTF
once,TRBV5-4,TRBJ1-4,TRBD1,TGTGCCAGCAGCACCGACAGGGGGGAAAAACTGTTTTTT,CASSTDRGEKLFF
-,TRBV6-5,TRBJ2-7,TRBD2,TGTGCCAGCACTCGGACTAGCGGTCCCTCCTACGAGCAGTACTTC,CASTRTSGPSYEQYF
few,TRBV19,TRBJ2-7,TRBD2,TGTGCCAGTAACCCCGGGACTAGCGTCTACGAGCAGTACTTC,CASNPGTSVYEQYF
-,TRBV9,TRBJ2-2,TRBD2,TGTGCCAGCAACTACCCTCTAGCGGGAACTAACACCGGGGAGCTGTTTTTT,CASNYPLAGTNTGELFF
-,TRBV6-1,TRBJ2-1,TRBD1,TGTGCCAGCCGAGACCGGGACAGTGGAAACAATGAGCAGTTCTTC,CASRDRDSGNNEQFF
-,TRBV2,TRBJ1-5,TRBD1,TGTGCCAGCAGCGGACAGGGGGGGGGCAATCAGCCCCAGCATTTT,CASSGQGGGNQPQHF
few,TRBV6-6,TRBJ1-4,TRBD1,TGTGCCAGCAGTTACTACAACAGGGGGAATGAAAAACTGTTTTTT,CASSYYNRGNEKLFF
few,TRBV28,TRBJ2-7,-,TGTGCCAGCAGTTTATACAACAGGGTAACACTCGAGCAGTACTTC,CASSLYNRVTLEQYF
-,TRBV30,TRBJ2-7,TRBD1,TGTGCCTGGAGACACTCCGGGACAGGGGGTGAGCAGTACTTC,CAWRHSGTGGEQYF
-,TRBV19,TRBJ2-7,TRBD1,TGTGCCAGTAGTCCAGGACAGGGAAGGTACGGGACCTACGAGCAGTACTTC,CASSPGQGRYGTYEQYF
-,TRBV5-6,TRBJ1-6,TRBD1,TGTGCCAGCAGCATATCGGGACAGGGTAATTCACCCCTCCACTTT,CASSISGQGNSPLHF
once,TRBV7-6,TRBJ2-3,TRBD1,TGTGCCAGCAGCATCTGGGACAGGGAAATAGATACGCAGTATTTT,CASSIWDREIDTQYF
-,TRBV19,TRBJ2-7,TRBD2,TGTGCCAGTAGTCTCGGACTAGCGGCCGCCTACGAGCAGTACTTC,CASSLGLAAAYEQYF
-,TRBV27,TRBJ2-6,TRBD1,TGTGCCAGCAGGGAAACAGGGGCTGGGGCCAACGTCCTGACTTTC,CASRETGAGANVLTF
few,TRBV7-9,TRBJ2-1,TRBD2,TGTTCCAGCAGCGGGCCACTAGCGGGAGGAGGAGATGAGCAGTTCTTC,CSSSGPLAGGGDEQFF
-,TRBV6-4,TRBJ2-1,-,TGTGCCACTATTCCCCAGGACAGCGGCTACAATGAGCAGTTCTTC,CATIPQDSGYNEQFF
-,TRBV19,TRBJ2-7,TRBD2,TGTGCCAGTATTCGGGACTACCCCTACGAGCAGTACTTC,CASIRDYPYEQYF
-,TRBV11-2,TRBJ2-1,-,TGTGCCAGCAGCCCCCGGGGGTGGGGTGAGCAGTTCTTC,CASSPRGWGEQFF